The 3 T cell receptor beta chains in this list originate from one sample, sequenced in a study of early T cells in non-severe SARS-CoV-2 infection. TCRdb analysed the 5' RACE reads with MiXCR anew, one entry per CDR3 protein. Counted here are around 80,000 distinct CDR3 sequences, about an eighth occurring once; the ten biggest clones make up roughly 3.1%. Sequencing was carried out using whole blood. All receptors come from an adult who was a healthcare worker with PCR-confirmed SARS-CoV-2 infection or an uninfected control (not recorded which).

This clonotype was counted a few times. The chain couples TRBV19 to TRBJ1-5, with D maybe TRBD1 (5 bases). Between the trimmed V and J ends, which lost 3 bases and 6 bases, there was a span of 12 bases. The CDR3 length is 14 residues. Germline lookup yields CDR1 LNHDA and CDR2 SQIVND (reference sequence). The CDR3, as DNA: TGTGCCAGTAGTATTCTGGGGGAGGGTCAGCCCCAGCATTTT. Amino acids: CASSILGEGQPQHF.

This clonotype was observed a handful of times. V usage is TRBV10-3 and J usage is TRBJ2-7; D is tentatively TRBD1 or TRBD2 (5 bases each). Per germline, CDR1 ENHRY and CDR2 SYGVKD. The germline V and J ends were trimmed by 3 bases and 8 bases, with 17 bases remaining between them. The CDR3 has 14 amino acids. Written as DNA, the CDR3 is TGTGCCATCAGTGATTCGAGGGGCCGCGGTAAGCAGTACTTC. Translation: CAISDSRGRGKQYF.

CDR3 sequence (DNA): TGTGCCAGCAGTGAAGGACTAGCTAGGAGGGCGGGCACAGATACGCAGTATTTT. As protein: CASSEGLARRAGTDTQYF. The chain recombines TRBV2 with TRBJ2-3; 7 bases agree with TRBD2. CDR3 size: 18 residues. The junction had 11 bases not matched to a gene; V was cut back by 1 base and J by 1 base. From germline, CDR1 is SNHLY and CDR2 FYNNEI.